The 18 T cell receptor beta chains below were found in one sample sequenced in a study of identical twins listed by TCRdb under 2016. The library was built by means of 5' RACE. The sequencer listed for this sample is Illumina HiSeq 2000. Through fastp at Q25 and MiXCR, TCRdb rebuilt clones from the public reads, retaining in-frame beta chains. Each entry is one CDR3 protein sequence, shown with its most common DNA and genes. The sample data list about 660,000 distinct CDR3 sequences, and 8.5% to 9% of these were observed just once. In total, the top ten clones hold 0.75% to 1% of the sample. A further study also used this sample, focusing on yellow fever vaccine responses in identical twins.

Sequenced material: PBMCs. The source is a woman aged 18 to 35 in good health.

The chain is built from TRBV19 and TRBJ2-7; the match to TRBD1 covers 7 bases. Trimming cost V 6 bases and J 0 bases; bases outside gene matches: 5. This CDR3 is 14 amino acids long. CDR1 and CDR2 from the germline V gene are LNHDA and SQIVND (reference sequence). The CDR3, as DNA: TGTGCCAGTAGGACAGGGTCCACCTCCTACGAGCAGTACTTC. It yields the protein CASRTGSTSYEQYF.

This clonotype was observed many times. The J gene is TRBJ2-7, the V gene TRBV5-1; TRBD1 matches at 9 bases. The CDR3 length is 16 residues. J gave up 2 bases and V 5 bases, and 11 bases lay outside the gene matches. Germline V lookup: CDR1 SGHRS, CDR2 YFSETQ. CDR3 in DNA: TGCGCCAGCAGTTACACCTCGGGACAGGGAACCTACGAGCAGTACTTC. Amino acids: CASSYTSGQGTYEQYF.

The chain employs TRBV12-3 or TRBV12-4 and TRBJ2-7; D perhaps matches TRBD2 (6 bases). Trimming cost V 3 bases and J 1 base, with 13 bases left between them. The CDR3 runs 15 residues. Here the CDR3 reads CASSLGGKNSYEQYF. CDR3 sequence (DNA): TGTGCCAGCAGTTTGGGCGGGAAAAATTCCTACGAGCAGTACTTC.

This clonotype has more than one count but fewer than ten. The chain combines TRBV28 with TRBJ2-7, with 9 bases aligning to TRBD2. Per the germline V gene, CDR1 is MDHEN and CDR2 is SYDVKM. V was pared by 10 bases and J by 7 bases, with 11 bases of the junction left unmatched. There are 13 residues in the CDR3. This CDR3 reads CATTSGRTREQYF. CDR3 coding DNA: TGTGCCACTACTAGCGGGCGGACGCGGGAGCAGTACTTC.

This clonotype was detected a few times. This chain links TRBV7-2 with TRBJ2-5; D uncertain. The CDR3 is made up of 14 amino acids. Germline-derived CDR1 and CDR2 are SGHTA and FQGNSA. Between the trimmed V and J ends, which lost 3 bases and 0 bases, there was a span of 8 bases. CDR3 amino acids: CASSFGRYQETQYF. In nucleotides, the CDR3 is TGTGCCAGCAGCTTCGGACGGTACCAAGAGACCCAGTACTTC.

V is TRBV13 and J is TRBJ2-7; D remains unclear. This CDR3 has 13 residues. CDR1 is PRHDT, CDR2 FYEKMQ, per germline (reference sequence). The V and J ends lost 3 bases and 2 bases respectively, with 8 bases between them. CDR3 protein: CASSLKAAYEQYF. The CDR3 coding sequence is TGTGCCAGCAGCTTGAAGGCAGCCTACGAGCAGTACTTC.

This clonotype was found a few times. The V gene is TRBV12-3 or TRBV12-4, the J gene TRBJ2-5; D possibly corresponds to TRBD1 (6 bases). V was shortened by 8 bases and J by 2 bases, with 18 bases between the two germline ends. The CDR3 has 15 amino acids. The CDR3 reads CASQKPTGRQETQYF. CDR3 DNA: TGTGCCAGCCAAAAGCCGACAGGACGACAAGAGACCCAGTACTTC.

This clonotype was detected only a few times. V gene TRBV6-1 combines with J gene TRBJ2-7; possibly TRBD2 for D (6 bases). Germline V gene sequence: CDR1 MNHNS, CDR2 SASEGT. V was cut by 7 bases and J by 4 bases, with 26 bases left in between. This CDR3 spans 17 amino acids. CDR3 protein: CASKKNPAGTHRYEQYF. In DNA form, the CDR3 reads TGTGCCAGCAAAAAAAATCCTGCCGGGACTCATCGTTACGAGCAGTACTTC.

This clonotype was seen a few times. The chain employs TRBV24-1 and TRBJ1-1; D is uncertain. Germline V gene lookup returns CDR1 KGHDR and CDR2 SFDVKD. This CDR3 spans 12 amino acids. Trimming stripped 6 bases from V and 9 bases from J, with 13 bases between. The CDR3 DNA follows: TGTGCCACCAGTTCTCGTGGGGAGAAAGCTTTCTTT. This gives the protein CATSSRGEKAFF.

This chain uses TRBV11-1 with TRBJ2-7; tentative D call: TRBD2 (5 bases). Trimming removed 3 bases from V and 4 bases from J, with 19 bases in between. Germline loops: CDR1 SGHAT, CDR2 FQDESV (reference sequence). The CDR3 length is 16 residues. CDR3 nucleotides: TGTGCCAGCAGCTTTTCTGGCAGCGGCAGGATGTACGAGCAGTACTTC. Protein product: CASSFSGSGRMYEQYF. Full variable domain (missing parts from reference TRBV11-1 and TRBJ2-7): EAEVAQSPRYKITEKSQAVAFWCDPISGHATLYWYRQILGQGPELLVQFQDESVVDDSQLPKDRFSAERLKGVDSTLKIQPAELGDSAMYLCASSFSGSGRMYEQYFGPGTRLTVT.

Only a few counts were recorded for this clonotype. This chain connects TRBV28 to TRBJ2-4, with D possibly matching TRBD2 (6 bases). The V end was cut by 5 bases, the J end by 7 bases, with 27 bases between. The CDR3 is 18 amino acids. The germline gives CDR1 MDHEN, CDR2 SYDVKM. In nucleotides, the CDR3 is TGTGCCAGCAGTCCACAGCGAGGGACTCCTCGGGGTGGGAACATTCAGTACTTC. Translated: CASSPQRGTPRGGNIQYF.

This clonotype was detected ten times or more. Germline is not matched at one junction end, which may reflect a read error. The CDR3 spells CASHPRVSSHEQYF. The CDR3 DNA follows: TGTGCCAGTCATCCACGGGTTTCCTCCCACGAGCAGTACTTC. The J gene is TRBJ2-7, the V gene TRBV2, with no clear D. CDR3 size: 14 residues. Germline CDR1 SNHLY, CDR2 FYNNEI.

CDR3 in amino acids: CASRASGGQETQYF. The CDR3 region has the DNA TGTGCCAGCAGAGCTAGCGGGGGGCAAGAGACCCAGTACTTC. The rearrangement links TRBV6-1 to TRBJ2-5; the match to TRBD2 covers 11 bases. The germline CDR1 and CDR2 sequences are MNHNS and SASEGT. Unmatched junction bases numbered 2, after V lost 6 bases and J lost 2 bases. The CDR3 spans 14 residues.

This clonotype has more than one count but fewer than ten. This chain uses TRBV28 with TRBJ2-7; no firm D call. The V gene lost 6 bases and the J gene lost 3 bases, with 9 bases spanning the gap. Germline V gene sequence: CDR1 MDHEN, CDR2 SYDVKM. The CDR3 is made up of 12 amino acids. The CDR3 is CASSPKFYEQYF. For the CDR3, the DNA is TGTGCCAGCAGCCCAAAGTTCTACGAGCAGTACTTC. The variable domain in full, completed from reference TRBV28 and TRBJ2-7, reads DVKVTQSSRYLVKRTGEKVFLECVQDMDHENMFWYRQDPGLGLRLIYFSYDVKMKEKGDIPEGYSVSREKKERFSLILESASTNQTSMYLCASSPKFYEQYFGPGTRLTVT.

This clonotype was picked up a small number of times. The rearrangement links TRBV29-1 to TRBJ2-3, with TRBD2 as a possible D gene (6 bases). Germline V lookup: CDR1 SQVTM, CDR2 ANQGSEA. The length of the CDR3 is 13 residues. Trimming shortened V by 7 bases and J by 4 bases, and 15 bases separated the two germline ends. The CDR3 sequence is CSGTDGGADTQYF. The CDR3 nucleotides read TGCAGCGGGACCGACGGGGGTGCAGATACGCAGTATTTT.

Only a few counts were recorded for this clonotype. The V and J genes are TRBV29-1 and TRBJ2-7; a possible D gene is TRBD2 (5 bases). The length of the CDR3 is 12 residues. Germline assignment: CDR1 SQVTM and CDR2 ANQGSEA. V was shortened by 7 bases and J by 3 bases, with 13 bases between the two germline ends. The CDR3 coding sequence is TGCAGCGCTAGCCGGTTAGGCTACGAGCAGTACTTC. Its translation is CSASRLGYEQYF.

This clonotype was seen more than once but under ten times. The V call is TRBV12-3 or TRBV12-4, the J call TRBJ2-2; possible D gene TRBD1, 5 bases. Trimming left V 7 bases short and J 7 bases short, with 16 bases between. The CDR3 contains 14 residues. CDR3 region: CASTPSREVGELFF. The CDR3 bases are TGTGCCAGCACCCCTTCCAGGGAAGTCGGGGAGCTGTTTTTT.

The chain joins TRBV7-9 to TRBJ2-7; D is perhaps TRBD1 (6 bases). Trimming cost V 4 bases and J 2 bases, with 9 bases left between them. The germline gives CDR1 SEHNR, CDR2 FQNEAQ (reference sequence). This CDR3 is built from 13 residues. The CDR3 DNA sequence: TGTGCCAGCAGCTCCGACAGGACCTACGAGCAGTACTTC. Encoded protein: CASSSDRTYEQYF.